These T cell receptor beta chains were read from a single sample in a study of cytomegalovirus exposure and HLA in healthy donors. The repertoire was sequenced with immunoSEQ multiplex PCR; TCRdb's copy has only in-frame clones and lacks some. The repertoire holds 140,000 to 150,000 clones, with 70% to 85% as singletons. Sequences were obtained from PBMCs. These receptors were taken from a woman in her sixties in good health and CMV-seropositive. Both conserved end residues are part of each CDR3. The D gene is left open where the match is weak.

V	J	D	length	CDR3
TRBV7-2	TRBJ2-1	TRBD1	14	CASSRTGTINEQFF
TRBV5-5	TRBJ1-1	TRBD1	14	CASSPRDRAPEAFF
TRBV28	TRBJ2-7	NA	14	CASSFRERTYEQYF
TRBV15	TRBJ2-3	NA	15	CATSRGGLYTDTQYF
TRBV5-1	TRBJ2-5	NA	13	CASSLTGGETQYF
TRBV7-3	TRBJ2-1	NA	13	CASTNSGVDEQFF
TRBV18	TRBJ1-2	TRBD1	14	CASSSRDRDRGYTF
TRBV4-1	TRBJ2-3	NA	12	CASSRRGEAQYF
TRBV7-7	TRBJ2-5	TRBD1	13	CASSQTGLETQYF
TRBV12-5	TRBJ2-1	TRBD2	15	CASALSLAGVDEQFF
TRBV18	TRBJ2-2	NA	16	CASSPPETRNTGELFF
TRBV5-1	TRBJ1-2	TRBD1	13	CASSLVGTGGYTF
TRBV27	TRBJ1-2	NA	13	CASSFRENYGYTF
TRBV7-6	TRBJ1-1	NA	13	CASSLGSDTEAFF
TRBV30	TRBJ1-1	TRBD1	19	CAWSDGTERFRGWNTEAFF
TRBV30	TRBJ2-1	TRBD2	15	CAWRRGTNGGNEQFF
TRBV27	TRBJ2-2	TRBD1	17	CASSHLGQGDNTGELFF
TRBV5-5	TRBJ2-7	TRBD1	14	CASSRDSGFGEQYF
TRBV2	TRBJ1-4	TRBD1	14	CASSAGGMGEKLFF
TRBV7-9	TRBJ1-4	NA	16	CASSSGPQGGTEKLFF
TRBV28	TRBJ2-1	TRBD2	22	CASYLVPGLAGGPICEYNEQFF
TRBV9	TRBJ2-7	NA	13	CASSLGQRYEQYF
TRBV28	TRBJ1-2	NA	13	CASRPDTLYGYTF
TRBV30	TRBJ1-2	TRBD1	15	CAWSSSGTGVHGYTF
TRBV18	TRBJ2-1	TRBD2	15	CASSPPSGSWREQFF
TRBV9	TRBJ2-4	TRBD1	16	CASSKQGALAKNIQYF
TRBV18	TRBJ2-5	NA	15	CASSPPSRAQETQYF
TRBV19	TRBJ2-7	NA	17	CASSNGMVWLAPYEQYF
TRBV2	TRBJ2-5	NA	15	CASRRLIELQETQYF
TRBV5-1	TRBJ1-4	TRBD1	14	CASSFQGAGEKLFF
TRBV5-1	TRBJ1-2	NA	14	CASSPGGPHYGYTF
TRBV7-6	TRBJ1-1	NA	16	CASSLATGTMNTEAFF
TRBV30	TRBJ1-2	TRBD1	11	CAWTGGGGYTF
TRBV7-9	TRBJ2-1	NA	14	CASSFLTTYNEQFF
TRBV29-1	TRBJ2-1	NA	14	CSVEDVISGNEQFF
TRBV28	TRBJ2-7	TRBD2	15	CASSLSGLATYEQYF
TRBV4-3	TRBJ2-2	NA	14	CASSPSVAPGELFF
TRBV5-1	TRBJ2-2	TRBD1	16	CASSLGGQGSTGELFF
TRBV2	TRBJ2-7	TRBD1	14	CASRRDSSSYEQYF
TRBV7-2	TRBJ2-7	NA	12	CASSLPGYEQYF
TRBV25-1	TRBJ1-2	TRBD1	15	CASSESDRGGSGYTF
TRBV30	TRBJ1-2	NA	13	CAWSQGRNYGYTF
TRBV5-1	TRBJ2-7	TRBD2	14	CASSLKSGRDEQYF
TRBV7-2	TRBJ2-3	NA	15	CASSLGSGLEDTQYF
TRBV6-5	TRBJ2-1	TRBD2	14	CASKRGGRAQEQFF
TRBV9	TRBJ2-6	TRBD2	17	CASTPLAGGPGANVLTF
TRBV18	TRBJ2-6	NA	19	CASSPVQGGPSLGANVLTF
TRBV28	TRBJ2-3	TRBD2	15	CASIPLAGGRGTQYF
TRBV28	TRBJ2-7	TRBD1	14	CASRAGGSSYEQYF
TRBV27	TRBJ1-2	NA	14	CASREGRLLGGYTF